This TCR beta chain derives from a study of blood T cell repertoires in COVID-19 (TCRdb year 2020). In terms of the full investigation: The collaborator samples originated in the United States, Italy and Spain and spanned the acute and convalescent phases of COVID-19. The material from the prospective study consisted of cDNA or gDNA derived from T cells, B-cell-depleted T cells, or PBMCs. The dataset comprised deeply sampled blood TCRbeta repertoires from subjects exposed to, actively infected with, or recovered from COVID-19. The repertoires were released in a freely available public database intended as a resource for research on the immune response to SARS-CoV-2. Samples came from the ongoing ImmuneRACE study (first 160 participants) plus 1,254 subjects from 6 global collaborators. Sample metadata almost always included a de-identified subject ID, COVID-19 status, age in years and sex. Where available, HLA class I and class II types were taken from metadata supplied by the sample provider and were not determined by assay-based typing. Findings and caveats that apply to the study as a whole: The amount of clinical and demographic metadata varied by source and participant and was provided uncurated.

The trim is 3 bases for V and 2 bases for J, with a gap of 14 bases between the germline ends. From cysteine to phenylalanine, the CDR3 is 16 amino acids long. The sequence is cut down to CDR3 DNA, 48 bases in frame from base 1. CDR1 and CDR2 were assigned from the germline V gene (reference sequence) as LNHDA and SQIVND. The collaborating institutions used their own protocols to collect whole blood in K2EDTA tubes. For TCRbeta analysis, collaborator samples were shipped as frozen whole blood, as isolated PBMCs, or as DNA extracted from either sample type. TCRbeta CDR3 regions were amplified from genomic DNA using the immunoSEQ Assay, a bias-controlled multiplex PCR. Under the source paper's analysis protocol: Within the assay, amplification of reference gene primers was used to estimate how many nucleated cells each sample contained. Sequence reads were collapsed and filtered to measure the absolute abundance of every unique TCRbeta CDR3 rearrangement. For each sample, productive Simpson clonality was calculated by taking the square root of Simpson's diversity index across productive rearrangements. Not all clones reach the TCRdb copy of this immuneACCESS table, which keeps in-frame sequences only. Checked studies attribute under half of the gap to unresolved V genes and leave the rest unexplained. The V and J calls and clone size are taken from that table; D and trimming were inferred from the DNA. The sample table records around 42,000 clones; approximately 85% of these occur just once. In total, the top ten clones hold less than 15% of the sample.

Points on this clone: Its target antigen remains unknown. The input lacks base qualities; no much larger clone sits a single base away.

Rearrangement joined TRBV19 to TRBJ2-1; the D gene is perhaps TRBD2, from 7 matching bases. Sequenced material: peripheral blood. The TCR comes from a human donor in a cohort sampled during active COVID-19. The CDR3 protein is CASSMGGRGPYNEQFF. The DNA reads TGTGCCAGTAGTATGGGGGGGCGGGGCCCCTACAATGAGCAGTTCTTC.